One and the same sample provided the 8 T cell receptor beta chains below, sequenced in a study of T cell repertoires in cytomegalovirus infection. Each CDR3 protein gets one entry after TCRdb re-called the reads with MiXCR. The table records under 300,000 distinct CDR3 sequences, about 15% of them present only once. Sequenced sample: CD8+ T cells from PBMCs. These receptors all come from a human donor in good health (CMV status not recorded). Some clones in this sample may be carry-over from other donors' samples.

This clonotype was detected ten times or more. V is TRBV28 and J is TRBJ2-1; TRBD1 aligns across 9 bases. Germline lookup yields CDR1 MDHEN and CDR2 SYDVKM. This CDR3 is 19 amino acids long. Trimming at V came to 5 bases and at J to 0 bases, leaving 14 bases not matched to a gene. In DNA form, the CDR3 reads TGTGCCAGCAGTCTCCCTATGGACAGGGGCCGAAGCTCCTACAATGAGCAGTTCTTC. Amino acid sequence: CASSLPMDRGRSSYNEQFF.

Concerning this clonotype itself: This may be a read error, as it is one base from a much larger clone. This chain uses TRBV6-2 or TRBV6-3 with TRBJ1-5, with a possible D match to TRBD1 (6 bases). The end of the DNA aligns better with TRBJ2-3, so the J call may be wrong. This CDR3 spans 13 amino acids. CDR1 MNHEY and CDR2 SVGEGT come from the germline V gene. In DNA, the CDR3 is TGTGCCAGCAGTCAAGGGGGAGTTCAGCCCCAGTATTTT. Translated, it gives CASSQGGVQPQYF.

This clonotype was found many times. The genes are TRBV6-2 or TRBV6-3 and TRBJ1-4; D is ambiguous. The germline V gene has CDR1 MNHEY and CDR2 SVGEGT. The CDR3 loop spans 14 amino acids. Between the trimmed V and J ends, which lost 5 bases and 0 bases, there was a span of 7 bases. In DNA, the CDR3 is TGTGCCAGCAGTCCCGCAGCAACTAATGAAAAACTGTTTTTT. This sequence encodes CASSPAATNEKLFF.

This clonotype was seen many times. The chain joins TRBV7-2 to TRBJ1-1; 8 bases line up with TRBD1. Trimming at V came to 3 bases and at J to 5 bases, leaving 5 bases not matched to a gene. Germline CDR1 SGHTA, CDR2 FQGNSA. This CDR3 spans 14 amino acids. DNA of the CDR3: TGTGCCAGCAGCTTTGGACAGGGCTGGACTGAAGCTTTCTTT. Its translation is CASSFGQGWTEAFF.

CDR3 in amino acids: CASTETGTGVTEAFF. The CDR3 region has the DNA TGTGCCAGCACCGAAACTGGGACCGGAGTAACTGAAGCTTTCTTT. The rearrangement uses TRBV28 and TRBJ1-1; D may be TRBD1 (5 bases). Germline loops: CDR1 MDHEN, CDR2 SYDVKM. The V end lost 7 bases, the J end lost 5 bases, and 20 bases lay between the germline ends. The CDR3 sequence is 15 residues long. Drawing the rest from reference TRBV28 and TRBJ1-1, the complete variable domain is DVKVTQSSRYLVKRTGEKVFLECVQDMDHENMFWYRQDPGLGLRLIYFSYDVKMKEKGDIPEGYSVSREKKERFSLILESASTNQTSMYLCASTETGTGVTEAFFGQGTRLTVV.

This clonotype turned up a few times. V and J are TRBV28 and TRBJ2-3, with 10 nucleotides matching TRBD2. Trimming cost V 1 base and J 7 bases; bases outside gene matches: 14. This CDR3 contains 18 residues. The germline V gene has CDR1 MDHEN and CDR2 SYDVKM. Here the CDR3 reads CASSLFLAGDRDPYTQYF. The DNA of the CDR3 is TGTGCCAGCAGTTTATTCCTAGCGGGGGACCGTGATCCCTATACGCAGTATTTT.

The rearrangement joins TRBV29-1 to TRBJ2-7; no reliable D call. In germline, CDR1 is SQVTM, CDR2 ANQGSEA. The germline V and J ends were trimmed by 3 bases and 3 bases, with 6 bases remaining between them. The CDR3 runs 11 residues. The CDR3: CSVDAGYEQYF. The CDR3 nucleotides are TGCAGCGTTGACGCAGGCTACGAGCAGTACTTC.

This clonotype showed up just a few times. This rearrangement joins TRBV2 to TRBJ1-2, with a weak D call TRBD1 (5 bases). The V end lost 9 bases, the J end lost 3 bases, and 14 bases lay between the germline ends. The CDR3 extends over 13 amino acids. In germline, CDR1 is SNHLY, CDR2 FYNNEI. The CDR3 nucleotides are TGTGCCAGAATCGCGGACAATGACTATGGCTACACCTTC. Translation: CARIADNDYGYTF. Complete variable domain (other parts from reference TRBV2 and TRBJ1-2): EPEVTQTPSHQVTQMGQEVILRCVPISNHLYFYWYRQILGQKVEFLVSFYNNEISEKSEIFDDQFSVERPDGSNFTLKIRSTKLEDSAMYFCARIADNDYGYTFGSGTRLTVV.